This T cell receptor (beta chain) was identified during a study of cytomegalovirus exposure and HLA in healthy donors. Study in general: A prior analysis found 95 million to 140 million unique TCR beta sequences from 150 million to 200 million T cells. General observations from the study: With later analysis, a missense DCLRE1C variant became linked to TCR beta V- and J-gene trimming. According to the study, roughly 160 TCR beta chains were cytomegalovirus-associated. Sequencing probably produced one cluster of sequence variants that were highly shared.

The CDR3 loop spans 15 amino acids. V was shortened by 1 base and J by 2 bases, with 12 bases between the two germline ends. Germline CDR1 reads SNHLY; CDR2 reads FYNNEI. The PCR was carried out with 60 Vbeta primers and 13 Jbeta primers. The assay was immunoSEQ multiplex PCR, and TCRdb's table has in-frame clones only and misses some. The sample includes about 160,000 clones, roughly 79% of them seen just once. On this clone: Its antigen is not known.

The specimen sequenced was PBMCs. The clonotype originates from a man aged 40-49 years in good health and CMV-seronegative. V is TRBV2 and J is TRBJ2-7, with D possibly being TRBD1 (6 bases). For the CDR3, the DNA is TGTGCCAGCAGTGAAGGCGACAGGTCAACCTACGAGCAGTACTTC. Translating it yields CASSEGDRSTYEQYF.